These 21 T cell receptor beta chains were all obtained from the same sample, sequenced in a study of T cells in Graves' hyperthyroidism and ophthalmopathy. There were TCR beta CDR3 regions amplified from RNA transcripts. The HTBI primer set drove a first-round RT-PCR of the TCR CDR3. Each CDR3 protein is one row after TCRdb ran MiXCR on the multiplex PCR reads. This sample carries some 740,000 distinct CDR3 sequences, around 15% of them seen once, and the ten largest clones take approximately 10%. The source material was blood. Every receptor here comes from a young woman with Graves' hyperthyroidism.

CDR3 sequence reads: CASIPTGGASGELFF. The CDR3 DNA is TGTGCCAGCATCCCGACAGGGGGCGCCTCCGGGGAGCTGTTTTTT. The rearrangement joins TRBV2 to TRBJ2-2, with 10 bases aligning to TRBD1. The CDR3 has 15 residues. Germline CDR1 and CDR2: SNHLY and FYNNEI. The J segment lost 6 bases and the V segment lost 7 bases, leaving 8 bases of the junction unmatched.

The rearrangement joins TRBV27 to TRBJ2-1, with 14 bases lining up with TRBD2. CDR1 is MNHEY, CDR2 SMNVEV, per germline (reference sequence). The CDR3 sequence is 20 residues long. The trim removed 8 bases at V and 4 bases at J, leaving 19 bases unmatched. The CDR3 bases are TGTGCCAGCTGGGAAAAAAGTGGGACTAGCGGGAGAGATTTTTACAATGAGCAGTTCTTC. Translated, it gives CASWEKSGTSGRDFYNEQFF.

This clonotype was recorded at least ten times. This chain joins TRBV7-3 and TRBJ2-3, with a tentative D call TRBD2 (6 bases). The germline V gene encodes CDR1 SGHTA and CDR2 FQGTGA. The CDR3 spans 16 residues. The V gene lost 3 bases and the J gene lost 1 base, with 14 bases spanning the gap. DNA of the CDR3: TGTGCCAGCAGCTTCGGTGGGAGGTGGGGCACAGATACGCAGTATTTT. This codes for CASSFGGRWGTDTQYF.

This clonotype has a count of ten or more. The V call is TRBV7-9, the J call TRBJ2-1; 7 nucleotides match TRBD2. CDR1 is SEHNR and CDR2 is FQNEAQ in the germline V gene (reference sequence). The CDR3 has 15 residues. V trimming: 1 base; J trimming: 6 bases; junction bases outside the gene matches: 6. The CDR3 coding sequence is TGTGCCAGCAGCTTAGTTAGCGGGTATCTCAATGAGCAGTTCTTC. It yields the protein CASSLVSGYLNEQFF.

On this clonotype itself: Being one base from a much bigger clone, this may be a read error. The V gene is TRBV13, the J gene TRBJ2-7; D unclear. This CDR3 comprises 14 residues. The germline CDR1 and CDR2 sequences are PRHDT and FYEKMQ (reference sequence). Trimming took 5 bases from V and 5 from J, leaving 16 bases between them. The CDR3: CASSGRGRPHEQYF. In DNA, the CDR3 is TGTGCCAGCAGCGGTCGTGGCAGACCCCACGAGCAGTACTTC.

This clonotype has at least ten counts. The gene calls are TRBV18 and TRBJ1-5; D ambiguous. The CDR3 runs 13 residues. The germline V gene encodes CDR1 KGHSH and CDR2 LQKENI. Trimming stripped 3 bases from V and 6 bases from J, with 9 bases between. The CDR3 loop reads CASSPDLSQPQHF. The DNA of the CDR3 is TGTGCCAGCTCACCCGATTTAAGTCAGCCCCAGCATTTT. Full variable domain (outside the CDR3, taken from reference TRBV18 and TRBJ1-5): NAGVMQNPRHLVRRRGQEARLRCSPMKGHSHVYWYRQLPEEGLKFMVYLQKENIIDESGMPKERFSAEFPKEGPSILRIQQVVRGDSAAYFCASSPDLSQPQHFGDGTRLSIL.

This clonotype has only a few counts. The chain's CDR3 is CASSQSSEFQRPQHF. The DNA of the CDR3 is TGTGCCAGCAGCCAGTCCAGCGAGTTTCAAAGGCCCCAGCATTTT. The gene calls are TRBV7-9 and TRBJ1-5; D not certain. The CDR3 sequence is 15 residues long. Germline CDR1 is SEHNR and CDR2 is FQNEAQ (reference sequence). Trimming removed 5 bases at V and 9 bases at J, with 20 bases between.

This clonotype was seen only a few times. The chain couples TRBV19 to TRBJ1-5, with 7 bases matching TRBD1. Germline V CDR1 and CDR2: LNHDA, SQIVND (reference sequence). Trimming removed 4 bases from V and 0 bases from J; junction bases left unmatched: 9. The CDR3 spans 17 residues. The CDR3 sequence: CASSRGQLRYSNQPQHF. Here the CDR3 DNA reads TGTGCCAGTAGTAGGGGACAGCTCCGATATAGCAATCAGCCCCAGCATTTT.

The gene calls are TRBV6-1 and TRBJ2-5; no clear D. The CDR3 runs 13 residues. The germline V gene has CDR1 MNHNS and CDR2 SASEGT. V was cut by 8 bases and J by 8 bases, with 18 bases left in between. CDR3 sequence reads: CASAQGTPTTQYF. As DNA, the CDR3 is TGTGCCAGCGCGCAAGGCACACCAACCACCCAGTACTTC.

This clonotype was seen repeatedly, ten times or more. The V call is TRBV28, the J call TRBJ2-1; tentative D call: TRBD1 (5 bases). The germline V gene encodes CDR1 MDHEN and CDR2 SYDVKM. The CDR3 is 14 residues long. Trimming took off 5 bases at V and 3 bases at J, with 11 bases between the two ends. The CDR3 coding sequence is TGTGCCAGCAGTACACAGACAGACTACAATGAGCAGTTCTTC. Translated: CASSTQTDYNEQFF.

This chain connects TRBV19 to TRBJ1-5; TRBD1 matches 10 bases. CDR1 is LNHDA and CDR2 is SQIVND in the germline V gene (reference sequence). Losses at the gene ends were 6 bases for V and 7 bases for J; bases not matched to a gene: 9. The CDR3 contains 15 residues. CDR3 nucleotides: TGTGCCAGTAGCCAATCGACAGGGGGCCGGCAGCCCCAGCATTTT. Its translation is CASSQSTGGRQPQHF.

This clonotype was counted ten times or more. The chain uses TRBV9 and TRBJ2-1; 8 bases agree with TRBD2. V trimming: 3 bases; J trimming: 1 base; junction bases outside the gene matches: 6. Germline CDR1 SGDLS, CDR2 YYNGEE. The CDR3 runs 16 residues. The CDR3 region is CASSAGGRSSYNEQFF. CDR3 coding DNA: TGTGCCAGCAGCGCTGGCGGGAGGTCTTCCTACAATGAGCAGTTCTTC.

CDR3 DNA: TGTGCCAGCAGTGCCCCTGCCAGACAGGGGGCAGGGCGGACCGGGGAGCTGTTTTTT. It specifies CASSAPARQGAGRTGELFF. The rearrangement uses TRBV2 and TRBJ2-2; TRBD1 matches at 10 bases. The germline CDR1 and CDR2 sequences are SNHLY and FYNNEI. V trimming: 4 bases; J trimming: 5 bases; junction bases outside the gene matches: 16. This CDR3 has 19 amino acids. Combining the CDR3 with reference TRBV2 and TRBJ2-2 gives the whole variable domain EPEVTQTPSHQVTQMGQEVILRCVPISNHLYFYWYRQILGQKVEFLVSFYNNEISEKSEIFDDQFSVERPDGSNFTLKIRSTKLEDSAMYFCASSAPARQGAGRTGELFFGEGSRLTVL.

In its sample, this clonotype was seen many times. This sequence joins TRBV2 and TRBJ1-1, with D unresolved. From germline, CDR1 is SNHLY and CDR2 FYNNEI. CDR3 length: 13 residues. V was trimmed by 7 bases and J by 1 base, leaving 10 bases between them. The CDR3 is CASTATPNTEAFF. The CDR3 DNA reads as TGTGCCAGCACGGCCACCCCGAACACTGAAGCTTTCTTT.

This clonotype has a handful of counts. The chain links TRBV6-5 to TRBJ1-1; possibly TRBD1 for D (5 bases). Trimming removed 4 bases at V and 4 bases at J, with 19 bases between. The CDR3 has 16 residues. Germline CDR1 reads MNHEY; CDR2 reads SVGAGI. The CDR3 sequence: CASSWGPSELGTEAFF. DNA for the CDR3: TGTGCCAGCAGTTGGGGCCCCAGCGAATTGGGCACTGAAGCTTTCTTT.

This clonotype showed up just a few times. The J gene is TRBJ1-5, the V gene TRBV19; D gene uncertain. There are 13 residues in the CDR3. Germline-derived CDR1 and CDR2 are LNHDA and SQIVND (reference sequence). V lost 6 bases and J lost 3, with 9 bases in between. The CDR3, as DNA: TGTGCCAGTAGGGGCAGACCCAATCAGCCCCAGCATTTT. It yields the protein CASRGRPNQPQHF. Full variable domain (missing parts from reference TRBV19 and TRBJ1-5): DGGITQSPKYLFRKEGQNVTLSCEQNLNHDAMYWYRQDPGQGLRLIYYSQIVNDFQKGDIAEGYSVSREKKESFPLTVTSAQKNPTAFYLCASRGRPNQPQHFGDGTRLSIL.

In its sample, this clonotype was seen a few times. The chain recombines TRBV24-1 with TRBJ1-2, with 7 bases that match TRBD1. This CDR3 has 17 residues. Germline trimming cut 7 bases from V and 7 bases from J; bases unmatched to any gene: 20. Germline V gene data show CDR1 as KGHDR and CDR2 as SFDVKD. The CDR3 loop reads CATSDDRVTGPARGYTF. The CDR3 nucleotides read TGTGCCACCAGCGACGATAGGGTGACAGGGCCCGCCCGTGGCTACACCTTC.

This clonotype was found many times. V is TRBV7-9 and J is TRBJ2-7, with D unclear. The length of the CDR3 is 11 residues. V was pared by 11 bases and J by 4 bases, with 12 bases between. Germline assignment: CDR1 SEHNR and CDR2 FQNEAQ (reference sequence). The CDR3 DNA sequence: TGTGCCTCAAGTCCCCTTTACGAGCAGTACTTC. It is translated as CASSPLYEQYF. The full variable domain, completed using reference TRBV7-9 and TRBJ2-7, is DTGVSQNPRHKITKRGQNVTFRCDPISEHNRLYWYRQTLGQGPEFLTYFQNEAQLEKSRLLSDRFSAERPKGSFSTLEIQRTEQGDSAMYLCASSPLYEQYFGPGTRLTVT.

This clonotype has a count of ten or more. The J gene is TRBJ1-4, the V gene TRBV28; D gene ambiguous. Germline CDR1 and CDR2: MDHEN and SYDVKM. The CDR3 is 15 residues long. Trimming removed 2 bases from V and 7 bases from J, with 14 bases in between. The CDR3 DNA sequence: TGTGCCAGCAGTTTAACAAGACGGGTCGGTGAAAAACTGTTTTTT. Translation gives CASSLTRRVGEKLFF.

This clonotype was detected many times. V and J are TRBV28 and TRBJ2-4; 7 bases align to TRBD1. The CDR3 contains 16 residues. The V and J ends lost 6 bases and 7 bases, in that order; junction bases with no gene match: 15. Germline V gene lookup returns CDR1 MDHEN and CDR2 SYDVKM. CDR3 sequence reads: CASSTRGQWFGNIQYF. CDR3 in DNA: TGTGCCAGCAGCACCCGGGGACAGTGGTTTGGGAACATTCAGTACTTC.

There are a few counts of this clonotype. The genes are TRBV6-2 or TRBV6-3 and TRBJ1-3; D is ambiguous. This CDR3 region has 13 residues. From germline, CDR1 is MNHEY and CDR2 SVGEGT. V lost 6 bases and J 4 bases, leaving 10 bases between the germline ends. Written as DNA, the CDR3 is TGTGCCAGCAGGCCACCGGCCGGAAACACCATATATTTT. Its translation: CASRPPAGNTIYF.